These T cell receptor beta chains were read from a single sample in a study of beta chain features in type 1 diabetes. TCRdb keeps only in-frame clones here, not all; method: immunoSEQ multiplex PCR. The sample has about 180,000 clones; 7.5% to 8.5% are singletons. The sample taken for sequencing was central memory CD4+ T cells from blood. These receptors all stem from a man between 18 and 29 years old with type 1 diabetes. CDR3s include the opening cysteine and the closing phenylalanine or tryptophan. Fields, in order: D gene, J gene, clone size, V gene, CDR3 DNA, CDR3 protein. A D gene is named only where the DNA matches it firmly. Only some rows state a clone size, as once, few, many or a class for expanded clones.

D gene: TRBD2
J gene: TRBJ2-3
clone size: few
V gene: TRBV6-5
CDR3 DNA: TGTGCCACTACACTAGCGGGGGGGCCAGATACGCAGTATTTT
CDR3 protein: CATTLAGGPDTQYF

D gene: TRBD2
J gene: TRBJ2-1
clone size: -
V gene: TRBV7-8
CDR3 DNA: TGTGCCAGCAGCTCCGGGGGGGCGGGAGTTGTCTACAATGAGCAGTTCTTC
CDR3 protein: CASSSGGAGVVYNEQFF

D gene: -
J gene: TRBJ2-5
clone size: -
V gene: TRBV7-6
CDR3 DNA: TGTGCCAGCAGCACCCTATCGGGGGAGACCCAGTACTTC
CDR3 protein: CASSTLSGETQYF

D gene: TRBD1
J gene: TRBJ2-5
clone size: -
V gene: TRBV6-5
CDR3 DNA: TGTGCCAGCACTCACAGGGGTTCAGGGACCCAGTACTTC
CDR3 protein: CASTHRGSGTQYF

D gene: TRBD2
J gene: TRBJ2-5
clone size: few
V gene: TRBV28
CDR3 DNA: TGTGCCAGCAGTTTATGGACTAGCGCTCAAGAGACCCAGTACTTC
CDR3 protein: CASSLWTSAQETQYF

D gene: -
J gene: TRBJ2-3
clone size: few
V gene: TRBV15
CDR3 DNA: TGTGCCACCAGCAGAGCCGCAGATACGCAGTATTTT
CDR3 protein: CATSRAADTQYF

D gene: -
J gene: TRBJ2-2
clone size: -
V gene: TRBV5-6
CDR3 DNA: TGTGCCAGCAGGCGACAGTACACCGGGGAGCTGTTTTTT
CDR3 protein: CASRRQYTGELFF

D gene: TRBD2
J gene: TRBJ2-3
clone size: few
V gene: TRBV5-1
CDR3 DNA: TGCGCCAGCAGCTTGTTCAGGCTAGCGGAGAGCACAGATACGCAGTATTTT
CDR3 protein: CASSLFRLAESTDTQYF

D gene: -
J gene: TRBJ2-1
clone size: few
V gene: TRBV28
CDR3 DNA: TGTGCCAGCAGCTCCCGACTGGTCAATGAGCAGTTCTTC
CDR3 protein: CASSSRLVNEQFF

D gene: TRBD1
J gene: TRBJ2-3
clone size: few
V gene: TRBV27
CDR3 DNA: TGTGCCAGCAGTTTAAACAGGGGCGCAGATACGCAGTATTTT
CDR3 protein: CASSLNRGADTQYF

D gene: -
J gene: TRBJ1-1
clone size: few
V gene: TRBV29-1
CDR3 DNA: TGCAGCGGAGAAAAGGGGCTGAACACTGAAGCTTTCTTT
CDR3 protein: CSGEKGLNTEAFF

D gene: -
J gene: TRBJ1-2
clone size: -
V gene: TRBV7-9
CDR3 DNA: TGTGCCAGCAGCTCCGCCGGCGAGGGCTATGGCTACACCTTC
CDR3 protein: CASSSAGEGYGYTF

D gene: -
J gene: TRBJ2-1
clone size: -
V gene: TRBV5-1
CDR3 DNA: TGCGCCAGCAGCTTGCGCCAGAACAATGAGCAGTTCTTC
CDR3 protein: CASSLRQNNEQFF

D gene: TRBD2
J gene: TRBJ2-1
clone size: few
V gene: TRBV5-1
CDR3 DNA: TGCGCCAGCAGCTCATTAGCGGGGGGGGACAATGAGCAGTTCTTC
CDR3 protein: CASSSLAGGDNEQFF

D gene: -
J gene: TRBJ2-5
clone size: -
V gene: TRBV11-2
CDR3 DNA: TGTGCCAGCAGCTGGTCGGGGAAGGGGACCCAGTACTTC
CDR3 protein: CASSWSGKGTQYF

D gene: -
J gene: TRBJ1-2
clone size: -
V gene: TRBV29-1
CDR3 DNA: TGCAGCGTTGCCGAGACCGGGGGCTACACCTTC
CDR3 protein: CSVAETGGYTF

D gene: -
J gene: TRBJ1-1
clone size: -
V gene: TRBV4-3
CDR3 DNA: TGCGCCAGCAGCCCAGGTGGGCATTCTCTCATGAACACTGAAGCTTTCTTT
CDR3 protein: CASSPGGHSLMNTEAFF

D gene: TRBD1
J gene: TRBJ2-7
clone size: many
V gene: TRBV28
CDR3 DNA: TGTGCCAGCTTTGGGACAGGGGGCTCCTACGAGCAGTACTTC
CDR3 protein: CASFGTGGSYEQYF

D gene: TRBD1
J gene: TRBJ2-7
clone size: few
V gene: TRBV2
CDR3 DNA: TGTGCCAGCAGGGACAGGGGATACGAGCAGTACTTC
CDR3 protein: CASRDRGYEQYF

D gene: TRBD2
J gene: TRBJ2-1
clone size: -
V gene: TRBV5-1
CDR3 DNA: TGCGCCAGCAGCTTGCGGACTAGCGGCAACAATGAGCAGTTCTTC
CDR3 protein: CASSLRTSGNNEQFF

D gene: -
J gene: TRBJ1-1
clone size: -
V gene: TRBV20-1
CDR3 DNA: TGCAGTGCTCATAGTACGGCTGAAGCTTTCTTT
CDR3 protein: CSAHSTAEAFF

D gene: TRBD1
J gene: TRBJ1-6
clone size: few
V gene: TRBV4-1
CDR3 DNA: TGCGCCAGCAGCCAAACCCCGGGACAGGGGAGCTCCTATAATTCACCCCTCCACTTT
CDR3 protein: CASSQTPGQGSSYNSPLHF

D gene: TRBD2
J gene: TRBJ2-3
clone size: -
V gene: TRBV29-1
CDR3 DNA: TGCAGCGTTGTTAGCGGGGGGGCCGCCACAGATACGCAGTATTTT
CDR3 protein: CSVVSGGAATDTQYF

D gene: TRBD1
J gene: TRBJ2-5
clone size: few
V gene: TRBV30
CDR3 DNA: TGTGCCTGGAGTCAGACAGGGGGCCGCGAGACCCAGTACTTC
CDR3 protein: CAWSQTGGRETQYF

D gene: TRBD2
J gene: TRBJ2-7
clone size: many
V gene: TRBV7-2
CDR3 DNA: TGTGCCAGCAGCCCACGACCCACTAGCGGGGGGGCTCAGGAGCAGTACTTC
CDR3 protein: CASSPRPTSGGAQEQYF

D gene: -
J gene: TRBJ2-7
clone size: -
V gene: TRBV6-1
CDR3 DNA: TGTGCCAGCAGTGAACGAGGGAGTCTGTACGAGCAGTACTTC
CDR3 protein: CASSERGSLYEQYF

D gene: -
J gene: TRBJ1-4
clone size: -
V gene: TRBV7-2
CDR3 DNA: TGTGCCAGCAGCCCCGACAGGTTCGGAAAACTGTTTTTT
CDR3 protein: CASSPDRFGKLFF

D gene: TRBD1
J gene: TRBJ1-2
clone size: -
V gene: TRBV2
CDR3 DNA: TGTGCCAGCAGCCGGGGACAGGTGGAGGGCTACACCTTC
CDR3 protein: CASSRGQVEGYTF

D gene: TRBD1
J gene: TRBJ2-7
clone size: -
V gene: TRBV27
CDR3 DNA: TGTGCCAGCAGTCCCAGGACAGGGCTCGACGAGCAGTACTTC
CDR3 protein: CASSPRTGLDEQYF

D gene: -
J gene: TRBJ1-3
clone size: -
V gene: TRBV30
CDR3 DNA: TGTGCCTGGAGTGGGCCCGGGAATGGAAACACCATATATTTT
CDR3 protein: CAWSGPGNGNTIYF

D gene: -
J gene: TRBJ1-4
clone size: few
V gene: TRBV9
CDR3 DNA: TGTGCCAGCAGCCCAGGATGGGGAGGAGAAAAACTGTTTTTT
CDR3 protein: CASSPGWGGEKLFF

D gene: TRBD2
J gene: TRBJ2-1
clone size: few
V gene: TRBV30
CDR3 DNA: TGTGCCTGGATAAGTAGCGGGGCCTACAATGAGCAGTTCTTC
CDR3 protein: CAWISSGAYNEQFF

D gene: TRBD2
J gene: TRBJ2-5
clone size: few
V gene: TRBV7-9
CDR3 DNA: TGTGCCAGCAGCTTAGGAGGGACTAGCGGGAAAGAGACCCAGTACTTC
CDR3 protein: CASSLGGTSGKETQYF